The next 8 T cell receptor beta chains were all read from a single sample in a study of cytomegalovirus exposure and HLA in healthy donors. The PCR contained 60 Vbeta and 13 Jbeta primers. Method: immunoSEQ multiplex PCR; TCRdb's copy keeps in-frame clones and lacks some. The table lists tens of thousands of clones, 75% to 80% of them singletons, with less than 3% in the top ten. Sequencing used PBMCs. Receptor source: a woman in her forties in good health and CMV-seropositive.

This rearrangement joins TRBV7-9 to TRBJ2-2, with 11 bases identical to TRBD2. With V trimmed by 3 bases and J by 3 bases, 3 bases remained unmatched. CDR3 length equals 16 residues. Germline V gives CDR1 SEHNR, CDR2 FQNEAQ (reference sequence). CDR3 region: CASSLTSGVDTGELFF. The DNA of the CDR3 is TGTGCCAGCAGCTTGACTAGCGGGGTGGACACCGGGGAGCTGTTTTTT.

The chain joins TRBV19 to TRBJ1-1, with D perhaps TRBD1 (6 bases). The CDR3 runs 12 residues. CDR1 is LNHDA, CDR2 SQIVND, per germline (reference sequence). Between the trimmed V and J ends, which lost 4 bases and 11 bases, there was a span of 14 bases. As DNA, the CDR3 is TGTGCCAGTAGTAACCCCGGGGGGGCGGCTTTCTTT. It is translated as CASSNPGGAAFF.

This clone occurred a few times. The V gene is TRBV7-6, the J gene TRBJ2-7; TRBD2 agrees at 7 bases. V lost 5 bases, J lost 2 bases, and 9 bases stayed unmatched. CDR3 length: 15 residues. Germline V gene data show CDR1 as SGHVS and CDR2 as FNYEAQ. The CDR3: CASSALGAGPYEQYF. The CDR3 DNA is TGTGCCAGCAGCGCCCTAGGAGCGGGGCCCTACGAGCAGTACTTC.

The V and J genes are TRBV9 and TRBJ1-4, with 9 bases fitting TRBD1. J was trimmed by 7 bases and V by 3 bases; bases with no gene match: 1. Germline values: CDR1 SGDLS, CDR2 YYNGEE. This CDR3 region has 13 residues. The CDR3, as DNA: TGTGCCAGCAGCGCGGACAGGGGTGAAAAACTGTTTTTT. Its protein is CASSADRGEKLFF.

This clone came up a few times. This chain joins TRBV4-2 and TRBJ2-1; D call uncertain. The V and J ends lost 3 bases and 8 bases respectively, with 11 bases between them. CDR1 is LGHNA, CDR2 YNFKEQ, per germline. The length of the CDR3 is 13 residues. The CDR3 loop is CASSQGRIYEQFF. As DNA, the CDR3 is TGTGCCAGCAGCCAGGGCAGAATCTATGAGCAGTTCTTC.

The genes are TRBV7-6 and TRBJ2-1; D is possibly TRBD2 (7 bases). The CDR3 is made up of 14 amino acids. V lost 3 bases and J lost 8, with 14 bases in between. Germline V gene lookup returns CDR1 SGHVS and CDR2 FNYEAQ. The CDR3 loop reads CASSFGGPQDEQFF. In DNA form, the CDR3 reads TGTGCCAGCAGCTTCGGGGGGCCGCAGGATGAGCAGTTCTTC.

The chain joins TRBV5-6 to TRBJ1-2; D not resolved. The CDR3 has 13 amino acids. V was trimmed by 3 bases and J by 4 bases, leaving 10 bases between them. The V gene's germline CDR1 is SGHDT and CDR2 YYEEEE. The CDR3 DNA reads TGTGCCAGCAGCTCGGGAGGCGGCTATGGCTACACCTTC. Translating it yields CASSSGGGYGYTF.

This chain connects TRBV2 to TRBJ1-3; D is possibly TRBD1 (5 bases). This CDR3 contains 13 residues. The ends were cut back, 6 bases at V and 9 bases at J, with 15 bases in the middle. Per the germline V gene, CDR1 is SNHLY and CDR2 is FYNNEI. The CDR3 DNA follows: TGTGCCAGCAGATCCGGCGCGGGGGGCACCATATATTTT. It yields the protein CASRSGAGGTIYF.